The 27 T cell receptor beta chains below were found in one sample sequenced in a study of cytomegalovirus exposure and HLA in healthy donors. Both 60 Vbeta primers and 13 Jbeta primers went into the PCR. The method was immunoSEQ multiplex PCR; TCRdb's version includes in-frame clones alone and lacks a portion of them. The profile shows roughly 120,000 clones, about four fifths of them singletons. Sequences were obtained from PBMCs. Every receptor here comes from a human donor in good health.

The chain couples TRBV5-8 to TRBJ1-6, with D perhaps matching TRBD1 (5 bases). Trimming removed 6 bases at V and 0 bases at J, with 16 bases between. Germline CDR1 and CDR2: SGHTS and YDEGEE. The CDR3 contains 17 residues. As DNA, the CDR3 is TGTGCCAGCACCCGAACAGGATCGAGCTCCTATAATTCACCCCTCCACTTT. Residues: CASTRTGSSSYNSPLHF.

The rearrangement uses TRBV18 and TRBJ1-4; 7 bases line up with TRBD1. Per the germline V gene, CDR1 is KGHSH and CDR2 is LQKENI. V lost 2 bases and J lost 4; bases outside the gene matches: 7. CDR3 size: 16 residues. The CDR3 is CASSPSQTGSNEKLFF. The CDR3 region has the DNA TGTGCCAGCTCACCATCCCAGACAGGGAGTAATGAAAAACTGTTTTTT.

In the case of this clone: Given the absence of the conserved phenylalanine or tryptophan at the CDR3 end, a read error is likely. It is unclear where the CDR3 begins or ends on the DNA, so no DNA is shown, and the CDR3 is as TCRdb lists it. V gene TRBV4-1 combines with J gene TRBJ2-7; no check of the table's D call, TRBD2, against the DNA was made. From its first to its last residue, the CDR3 has 9 amino acids. Looked up from germline, CDR1 is MGHRA and CDR2 is YSYEKL. The CDR3 loop is CASSQGPGG.

The chain combines TRBV7-9 with TRBJ2-2, with D possibly being TRBD2 (6 bases). The CDR3 consists of 13 residues. Germline V gives CDR1 SEHNR, CDR2 FQNEAQ (reference sequence). The V and J ends lost 5 bases and 7 bases respectively, with 11 bases between them. The CDR3 coding sequence is TGTGCCAGCAGCGACCTCGGGGGCGGGGAGCTGTTTTTT. Residues: CASSDLGGGELFF.

This chain connects TRBV27 to TRBJ1-5, with D unclear. Per the germline V gene, CDR1 is MNHEY and CDR2 is SMNVEV (reference sequence). This CDR3 is 14 amino acids long. V was trimmed by 6 bases and J by 4 bases, leaving 13 bases between them. The CDR3 spells CASSSGSPNQPQHF. The CDR3 region has the DNA TGTGCCAGCAGCTCCGGGTCCCCTAATCAGCCCCAGCATTTT.

This clone was picked up one time. V and J are TRBV5-1 and TRBJ2-2; D not certain. V shed 0 bases and J shed 2 bases, with 8 bases lying between them. The germline CDR1 and CDR2 sequences are SGHRS and YFSETQ. The CDR3 sequence is 15 residues long. CDR3 DNA: TGCGCCAGCAGCTTGGGGCCAGATAACACCGGGGAGCTGTTTTTT. This translates into CASSLGPDNTGELFF.

The chain joins TRBV6-1 to TRBJ1-2; unclear D gene. Germline CDR1 reads MNHNS; CDR2 reads SASEGT. Trimming removed 9 bases at V and 2 bases at J, with 13 bases between. The CDR3 has 13 amino acids. The CDR3 DNA reads TGTGCCAGTATTAACCAGCGGAACTATGGCTACACCTTC. Translated: CASINQRNYGYTF.

The chain employs TRBV10-3 and TRBJ1-3; no definite D call. Germline CDR1 ENHRY, CDR2 SYGVKD. V lost 0 bases to trimming and J lost 4 bases, with 10 bases between them. The CDR3 covers 15 residues. Here the CDR3 DNA reads TGTGCCATCAGTGAGTCGAACTGGCGGGGAAACACCATATATTTT. Amino acids: CAISESNWRGNTIYF.

The chain combines TRBV13 with TRBJ1-4, with TRBD1 as a possible D gene (6 bases). Germline CDR1 and CDR2: PRHDT and FYEKMQ (reference sequence). V shed 5 bases and J shed 8 bases, with 21 bases lying between them. CDR3 length equals 16 residues. The CDR3 loop reads CASSPTPGDGGEKLFF. The CDR3 DNA is TGTGCCAGCAGCCCAACACCAGGGGATGGAGGAGAAAAACTGTTTTTT.

This clone has just one count. The V and J genes are TRBV13 and TRBJ2-2; D gene uncertain. Germline lookup yields CDR1 PRHDT and CDR2 FYEKMQ (reference sequence). Trimming removed 1 base from V and 6 bases from J, with 6 bases in between. This CDR3 spans 13 amino acids. CDR3 nucleotides: TGTGCCAGCAGCTTAGTTCGGGCCGGGGAGCTGTTTTTT. This gives the protein CASSLVRAGELFF.

The chain has TRBV11-2 and TRBJ2-7; 7 positions agree with TRBD1. Unmatched junction bases numbered 10, after V lost 5 bases and J lost 6 bases. Germline CDR1 SGHAT, CDR2 FQNNGV. The length of the CDR3 is 14 residues. This chain's CDR3 is CASSAGQAFAEQYF. In DNA form, the CDR3 reads TGTGCCAGCAGCGCCGGACAGGCGTTCGCCGAGCAGTACTTC.

This clone appeared once. The chain recombines TRBV11-2 with TRBJ1-5, with D perhaps TRBD1 (6 bases). V was pared by 1 base and J by 5 bases, with 12 bases between. Per germline, CDR1 SGHAT and CDR2 FQNNGV. This CDR3 contains 15 residues. CDR3 bases: TGTGCCAGCAGCTTAGTTCAGGGGCCAGATCAGCCCCAGCATTTT. Amino acid sequence: CASSLVQGPDQPQHF.

The chain links TRBV19 to TRBJ1-4, with D possibly TRBD1 on 5 matching bases. CDR3 length: 16 residues. In germline, CDR1 is LNHDA, CDR2 SQIVND (reference sequence). Trimming took 7 bases from V and 3 from J, leaving 18 bases between them. CDR3 amino acids: CASTAGGGGANEKLFF. The CDR3 DNA is TGTGCCAGTACCGCCGGGGGAGGTGGGGCTAATGAAAAACTGTTTTTT.

This clone turned up a few times. The chain carries TRBV12-5 and TRBJ1-6, with 8 positions matching TRBD1. V gave up 7 bases and J gave up 9 bases; unmatched junction bases: 8. The CDR3 is 14 amino acids. Germline V gene sequence: CDR1 LGHNT, CDR2 FRNRAP. In DNA, the CDR3 is TGTGCTAGTGCCAACCCGGGACAGGCTTCACCCCTCCACTTT. This codes for CASANPGQASPLHF.

The chain carries TRBV5-1 and TRBJ2-5, with a possible D match to TRBD2 (5 bases). Deletions cut 2 bases from V and 3 bases from J, with 17 bases between. The CDR3 extends over 16 amino acids. Germline V gene sequence: CDR1 SGHRS, CDR2 YFSETQ. The CDR3 spells CASSFFLRGQEETQYF. In nucleotides, the CDR3 is TGCGCCAGCAGCTTTTTCCTCCGAGGGCAAGAAGAGACCCAGTACTTC.

The gene calls are TRBV10-3 and TRBJ2-3; 7 bases are a match to TRBD1. Germline-derived CDR1 and CDR2 are ENHRY and SYGVKD. The CDR3 length is 13 residues. J was trimmed by 6 bases and V by 3 bases; bases with no gene match: 3. This chain's CDR3 is CAISDLQGDTQYF. The CDR3 nucleotides are TGTGCCATCAGTGACCTACAGGGGGATACGCAGTATTTT.

The V and J genes are TRBV7-9 and TRBJ2-5, with D unclear. Germline CDR1 and CDR2: SEHNR and FQNEAQ (reference sequence). The CDR3 covers 14 residues. The germline V and J ends were trimmed by 1 base and 0 bases, with 6 bases remaining between them. The CDR3 sequence is CASSLVANQETQYF. The CDR3 DNA follows: TGTGCCAGCAGCTTAGTGGCAAACCAAGAGACCCAGTACTTC.

Details on this clone: Other DNA sequences from this sample encode an identical CDR3 as well. The gene calls are TRBV7-3 and TRBJ2-2; no definite D call. Germline CDR1 and CDR2: SGHTA and FQGTGA. The CDR3 covers 13 residues. With 1 base removed from V and 4 bases from J, the gap between germline ends came to 4 bases. CDR3 sequence reads: CASSLSGTGELFF. In DNA, the CDR3 is TGTGCCAGCAGCTTAAGCGGCACCGGGGAGCTGTTTTTT. The full variable domain, its missing parts supplied by reference TRBV7-3 and TRBJ2-2, is GAGVSQTPSNKVTEKGKYVELRCDPISGHTALYWYRQSLGQGPEFLIYFQGTGAADDSGLPNDRFFAVRPEGSVSTLKIQRTERGDSAVYLCASSLSGTGELFFGEGSRLTVL.

This chain links TRBV6-5 with TRBJ2-1, with 7 bases lining up with TRBD2. Germline V gives CDR1 MNHEY, CDR2 SVGAGI. Trimming at V came to 3 bases and at J to 0 bases, leaving 2 bases not matched to a gene. The CDR3 consists of 15 residues. The CDR3 spells CASSYPGGSYNEQFF. The CDR3 DNA reads TGTGCCAGCAGTTATCCGGGGGGCTCCTACAATGAGCAGTTCTTC.

V and J are TRBV7-6 and TRBJ2-3; 14 bases fit TRBD2. Germline CDR1 and CDR2: SGHVS and FNYEAQ. CDR3 size: 19 residues. V dropped 1 base and J dropped 1; count of bases not matched to a gene: 7. The CDR3 region has the DNA TGTGCCAGCAGCTTAGGGGGGTGGGGACTAGCGGGAGGCACAGATACGCAGTATTTT. It codes for CASSLGGWGLAGGTDTQYF. Filled out from reference TRBV7-6 and TRBJ2-3, the complete variable domain reads GAGVSQSPRYKVTKRGQDVALRCDPISGHVSLYWYRQALGQGPEFLTYFNYEAQQDKSGLPNDRFSAERPEGSISTLTIQRTEQRDSAMYRCASSLGGWGLAGGTDTQYFGPGTRLTVL.

The chain links TRBV5-1 to TRBJ2-7; TRBD1 might be the D (6 bases). Trimming left V 4 bases short and J 4 bases short, with 12 bases between. The CDR3 is 13 residues long. Germline V gene sequence: CDR1 SGHRS, CDR2 YFSETQ. CDR3 in DNA: TGCGCCAGCAGCCAAACAGACAGGTACGAGCAGTACTTC. Its translation: CASSQTDRYEQYF.

The chain has TRBV18 and TRBJ2-4; the D is unclear. V was shortened by 0 bases and J by 3 bases, with 9 bases between the two germline ends. The CDR3 is 15 residues long. Germline CDR1 KGHSH, CDR2 LQKENI. The CDR3 spells CASSPPEVGKNIQYF. The CDR3 bases are TGTGCCAGCTCACCACCCGAGGTTGGCAAAAACATTCAGTACTTC.

The rearrangement joins TRBV28 to TRBJ2-7; 8 nucleotides match TRBD1. The germline CDR1 and CDR2 sequences are MDHEN and SYDVKM. This CDR3 spans 14 amino acids. V was pared by 5 bases and J by 4 bases, with 7 bases of the junction left unmatched. The CDR3 loop is CASSPDRVGYEQYF. CDR3 nucleotides: TGTGCCAGCAGTCCGGACAGGGTTGGGTACGAGCAGTACTTC.

This clone appeared a single time. The junction shows a germline mismatch at one end, possibly a read error. This sequence joins TRBV7-7 and TRBJ2-5, with a tentative D call TRBD2 (6 bases). The germline V gene has CDR1 SSHAT and CDR2 FNYEAQ (reference sequence). This CDR3 comprises 15 residues. CDR3 sequence (DNA): TGTGCTAGCAGCTTAGGGTCGAGGGGAGGATCGACCCAGTACTTC. Residues: CASSLGSRGGSTQYF.

The chain has TRBV5-1 and TRBJ2-1, with 10 bases fitting TRBD2. CDR3 size: 17 residues. Germline CDR1 and CDR2: SGHRS and YFSETQ. J gave up 2 bases and V 1 base, and 6 bases lay outside the gene matches. The CDR3 sequence: CASSLFSSGGPYNEQFF. Written as DNA, the CDR3 is TGCGCCAGCAGCTTGTTCTCTAGCGGGGGTCCCTACAATGAGCAGTTCTTC. Variable domain in full (rest from reference TRBV5-1 and TRBJ2-1): KAGVTQTPRYLIKTRGQQVTLSCSPISGHRSVSWYQQTPGQGLQFLFEYFSETQRNKGNFPGRFSGRQFSNSRSEMNVSTLELGDSALYLCASSLFSSGGPYNEQFFGPGTRLTVL.

The chain combines TRBV6-1 with TRBJ2-1; D perhaps matches TRBD2 (6 bases). The CDR3 sequence is 17 residues long. Germline V lookup: CDR1 MNHNS, CDR2 SASEGT. The V end was cut by 3 bases, the J end by 0 bases, with 15 bases between. This CDR3 is CASSEFGGSSSYNEQFF. CDR3 DNA: TGTGCCAGCAGTGAGTTCGGGGGTTCGAGCTCCTACAATGAGCAGTTCTTC.

This chain uses TRBV5-1 with TRBJ2-1; 12 positions match TRBD2. V shed 4 bases, J shed 3 bases, and the junction held 5 bases outside the gene matches. The CDR3 has 16 amino acids. Germline V CDR1 and CDR2: SGHRS, YFSETQ. The CDR3 bases are TGCGCCAGCAGCATGCCGGGACTAGCGGGCTACAATGAGCAGTTCTTC. It translates to CASSMPGLAGYNEQFF. The whole variable domain, remainder taken from reference TRBV5-1 and TRBJ2-1, is KAGVTQTPRYLIKTRGQQVTLSCSPISGHRSVSWYQQTPGQGLQFLFEYFSETQRNKGNFPGRFSGRQFSNSRSEMNVSTLELGDSALYLCASSMPGLAGYNEQFFGPGTRLTVL.